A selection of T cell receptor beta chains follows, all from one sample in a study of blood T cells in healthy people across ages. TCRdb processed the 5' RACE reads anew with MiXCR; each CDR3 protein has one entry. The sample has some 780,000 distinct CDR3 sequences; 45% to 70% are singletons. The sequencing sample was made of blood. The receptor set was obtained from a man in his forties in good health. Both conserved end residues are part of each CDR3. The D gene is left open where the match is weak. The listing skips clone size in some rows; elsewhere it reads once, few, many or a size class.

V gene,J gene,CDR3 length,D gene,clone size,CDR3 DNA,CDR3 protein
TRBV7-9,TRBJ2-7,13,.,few,TGTGCCAGCAGTCGGGGAAATCGATACGAGCAGTACTTC,CASSRGNRYEQYF
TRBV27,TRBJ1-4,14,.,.,TGTGCCAGCAGTTTAAATCAAGAGAATGAAAAACTGTTTTTT,CASSLNQENEKLFF
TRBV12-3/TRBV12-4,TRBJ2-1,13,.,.,TGTGCCAGCGGGGGACTCCGGAGAGGGACCCAGTTCTTC,CASGGLRRGTQFF
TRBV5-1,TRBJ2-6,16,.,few,TGCGCCAGCAGCTTGGGCGCGTTTTCTGGGGCCAACGTCCTGACTTTC,CASSLGAFSGANVLTF
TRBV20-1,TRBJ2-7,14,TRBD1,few,TGCAGTGCTAGTGCCCCGACAGGGGTCTACGAGCAGTACTTC,CSASAPTGVYEQYF
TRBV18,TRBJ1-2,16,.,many,TGTGCCAGCTCACCTCTCGCGGGAGGGGCGCAGGATGGCTACACCTTC,CASSPLAGGAQDGYTF
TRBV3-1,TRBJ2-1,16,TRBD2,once,TGTGCCAGCAGCCAAGGTATCCTAGCGGGAAACAATGAGCAGTTCTTC,CASSQGILAGNNEQFF
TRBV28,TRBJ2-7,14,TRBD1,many,TGTGCCAGCAGTCTCGACAGGGGAAGCTACGAGCAGTACTTC,CASSLDRGSYEQYF
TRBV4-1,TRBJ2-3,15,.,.,TGCGCCAGCAGCCAAGAACGTCTATTCACAGATACGCAGTATTTT,CASSQERLFTDTQYF
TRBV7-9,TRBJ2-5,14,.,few,TGTGCCAGCAGAACCGGGACACACCAAGAGACCCAGTACTTC,CASRTGTHQETQYF
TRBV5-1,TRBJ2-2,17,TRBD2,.,TGCGCCAGCAGCTTGGGGGAGGGCCCTCTTCGGACCGGGGAGCTGTTTTTT,CASSLGEGPLRTGELFF
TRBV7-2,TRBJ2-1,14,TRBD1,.,TGTGCCAGCAGCTTAAGGGGACAGGGTGATGAGCAGTTCTTC,CASSLRGQGDEQFF
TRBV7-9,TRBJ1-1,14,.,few,TGTGCCAGCAGCTTAGCTCAGGGGAACACTGAAGCTTTCTTT,CASSLAQGNTEAFF
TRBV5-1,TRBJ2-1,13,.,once,TGCGCCAGCAGCCGGAGACAGGTGGAGACCCAGTTCTTC,CASSRRQVETQFF
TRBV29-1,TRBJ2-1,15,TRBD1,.,TGCAGCGCCCCCAAAGCTAGGGGGCCCGGTAATGAGCAGTTCTTC,CSAPKARGPGNEQFF
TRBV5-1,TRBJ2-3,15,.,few,TGCGCCAGCAGCTTGGAGTCCGGGTTCGTGGATACGCAGTATTTT,CASSLESGFVDTQYF
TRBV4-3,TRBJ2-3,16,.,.,TGCGCCAGCAGCCCTTTCAGGGGCGGGAGCACAGATACGCAGTATTTT,CASSPFRGGSTDTQYF
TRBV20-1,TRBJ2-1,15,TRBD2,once,TGCAGTGCACAAGATCCCGGGACTAGCCCCCATGAGCAGTTCTTC,CSAQDPGTSPHEQFF
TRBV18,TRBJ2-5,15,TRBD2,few,TGTGCCAGCTCATTAGCGGGGACTGATCAAGAGACCCAGTACTTC,CASSLAGTDQETQYF
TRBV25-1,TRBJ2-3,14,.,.,TGTGCCAGCAGTGAGAGTCAACAGGCAGATACGCAGTATTTT,CASSESQQADTQYF
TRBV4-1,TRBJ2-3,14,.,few,TGCGCCAGCAGCCGAGACGTTAGCACAGATACGCAGTATTTT,CASSRDVSTDTQYF
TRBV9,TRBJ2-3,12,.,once,TGTGCCGGCAGCGCAACAGGGAATACGCAGTATTTT,CAGSATGNTQYF